This T cell receptor beta chain comes out of a study of blood T cell repertoires in COVID-19. Study-wide background: The origin of the acute and convalescent COVID-19 samples was the United States, Italy and Spain. From T cells, B-cell-depleted T cells, or PBMCs came the material, which was cDNA or gDNA.

Germline CDR1 is SGHDN and CDR2 is FVKESK. Unmatched junction bases numbered 7, after V lost 5 bases and J lost 4 bases. The CDR3 spans 15 residues. The authors' processing: Amplified reference gene primers provided the basis for estimating nucleated cell counts. The table came from immunoSEQ multiplex PCR; TCRdb's copy has only in-frame clones and leaves some out. Clone size and V and J calls were adopted from that table, with D and trimming inferred from the DNA. Of approximately 90,000 clones listed, about 83% are singletons. Sequenced: peripheral blood. V and J are TRBV14 and TRBJ1-3; TRBD1 aligns across 8 bases. This clonotype originated in a human donor in a cohort sampled during active COVID-19. This chain's CDR3 is CASSGQGARGNTIYF. CDR3 sequence (DNA): TGTGCCAGCAGCGGGCAGGGGGCGAGGGGAAACACCATATATTTT.